The source of this T cell receptor (beta chain) is a study of Ad26.COV2.S vaccination and SARS-CoV-2 variants. Overall study context: By the intramuscular route, Ad26.COV2.S was given once, or twice 56 days apart.

Findings of the study overall: While placebo recipients had lower spike-specific TCR breadth, vaccine recipients had more. Breadth and depth estimates from TCRs may understate total T cell responses.

Treatment given: some 20 received Ad26.COV2.S at low or high dose, single or two shots; 5 received placebo; per-sample allocation not given. Samples analyzed were those drawn on day 63 after the first vaccine or placebo injection. Vaccination employed an Ad26 vector expressing the Wuhan-strain SARS-CoV-2 spike. Only in-frame clones appear in the TCRdb table, and some are missing; sequencing was by immunoSEQ multiplex PCR. The repertoire includes about 390,000 clones, 92% of them detected once, and about 1.6% sits in the top ten. Trimming left V 3 bases short and J 4 bases short, with 16 bases between. Germline V gives CDR1 GTSNPN, CDR2 SVGIG (reference sequence). The CDR3 length is 15 residues. Concerning this clone: The antigen is undetermined.

The sequence came from a person between 18 and 60 years old who received the Ad26.COV2.S COVID-19 vaccine or a placebo. The source material was peripheral blood, sampled in a trial of Ad26.COV2.S vaccine versus placebo. The chain couples TRBV30 to TRBJ2-1; tentatively, D is TRBD1 (5 bases). CDR3 DNA sequence: TGTGCCTGGAGGGAGACAGTAACCACTTACAATGAGCAGTTCTTC. Translated: CAWRETVTTYNEQFF.